This entry lists 30 T cell receptor beta chains sequenced from one sample in a study of CD8 T cells in ankylosing spondylitis. One entry per CDR3 protein results from TCRdb running MiXCR on the 5' RACE reads. The sample yields approximately 250,000 distinct CDR3 sequences, roughly 8% seen once. Sequenced: blood, either unsorted or a sorted T cell fraction (not recorded which). The receptors were sampled from a female donor with ankylosing spondylitis or in good health (not recorded which).

In its sample, this clonotype was seen a few times. The rearrangement joins TRBV29-1 to TRBJ2-5; a possible D gene is TRBD2 (7 bases). This CDR3 has 13 amino acids. V lost 4 bases, J lost 2 bases, and 11 bases lay in between. The germline V gene encodes CDR1 SQVTM and CDR2 ANQGSEA. The DNA for the CDR3 is TGCAGCGTTGGAGAGGGGGGGCAAGAGACCCAGTACTTC. Translating gives CSVGEGGQETQYF.

This clonotype was found many times. This chain links TRBV21-1 with TRBJ2-1; the table assigns TRBD2, which was not confirmed against the DNA. TRBV21-1 is tagged as a pseudogene. This CDR3 is 12 amino acids long. The CDR3 spells CAPWTFYNEQFF. The CDR3, as DNA: TGTGCCCCTTGGACTTTCTACAATGAGCAGTTCTTC.

There are many counts of this clonotype. Here the CDR3 reads CATRAGGSSYNEQFF. The CDR3 DNA reads as TGTGCCACCAGGGCGGGAGGGAGCTCCTACAATGAGCAGTTCTTC. The V and J genes are TRBV24-1 and TRBJ2-1, with 9 positions matching TRBD2. Germline lookup yields CDR1 KGHDR and CDR2 SFDVKD. V shed 7 bases and J 0 bases; nucleotides not matched to a gene: 3. This CDR3 has 15 amino acids.

The table lists this clonotype with many counts. The chain combines TRBV5-4 with TRBJ2-1; possibly TRBD2 for D (5 bases). The CDR3 is 15 amino acids. Trimming left V 7 bases short and J 2 bases short, with 16 bases between. The germline gives CDR1 SGHNT, CDR2 YYREEE (reference sequence). The CDR3 region is CASSLGAGPYNEQFF. In DNA, the CDR3 is TGTGCCAGCTCTCTGGGTGCGGGCCCCTACAATGAGCAGTTCTTC.

This clonotype was observed at least ten times. V gene TRBV7-2 combines with J gene TRBJ2-7; D perhaps matches TRBD2 (6 bases). Germline lookup yields CDR1 SGHTA and CDR2 FQGNSA. The CDR3 extends over 14 amino acids. V lost 4 bases and J lost 3, with 13 bases in between. The CDR3 reads CASSSPRDFYEQYF. DNA for the CDR3: TGTGCCAGCAGCTCCCCGAGGGACTTCTACGAGCAGTACTTC.

This clonotype was detected many times. This sequence joins TRBV7-9 and TRBJ2-7, with D tentatively TRBD1 or TRBD2 (5 bases each). V was clipped by 5 bases and J by 3 bases, with 14 bases between them. Germline CDR1 and CDR2: SEHNR and FQNEAQ (reference sequence). The CDR3 runs to 14 residues. Here the CDR3 reads CASSLGTQVYEQYF. The CDR3 DNA is TGTGCCAGCAGCCTTGGGACGCAAGTCTACGAGCAGTACTTC.

This clonotype was seen once. Being one base from a much bigger clone, this may be a read error. The gene calls are TRBV5-1 and TRBJ2-1; 14 bases match TRBD2. Germline CDR1 SGHRS, CDR2 YFSETQ. The CDR3 loop spans 20 amino acids. V shed 2 bases, J shed 5 bases, and the junction held 15 bases outside the gene matches. The CDR3 coding sequence is TGCGCCAGCAGCTTTCCCCCGGGACTAGCGGGAGATAGGGTGCACAATGAGCAGTTCTTC. Translation gives CASSFPPGLAGDRVHNEQFF.

V gene TRBV7-6 combines with J gene TRBJ2-7; no firm D call. Trimming stripped 4 bases from V and 2 bases from J, with 12 bases between. The CDR3 sequence is 14 residues long. In germline, CDR1 is SGHVS, CDR2 FNYEAQ. The CDR3 sequence is CASSSTRATYEQYF. The CDR3 DNA follows: TGTGCCAGCAGCTCTACCCGAGCCACCTACGAGCAGTACTTC.

This clonotype was detected ten times or more. The chain carries TRBV5-1 and TRBJ2-3; unclear D gene. Germline V gene lookup returns CDR1 SGHRS and CDR2 YFSETQ. Trimming removed 0 bases from V and 5 bases from J, with 10 bases in between. The CDR3 totals 14 residues. CDR3 sequence (DNA): TGCGCCAGCAGCTTGGAGGCAGTTAGAGATACGCAGTATTTT. Protein: CASSLEAVRDTQYF.

The table lists this clonotype with many counts. The chain joins TRBV7-8 to TRBJ1-1; 10 bases line up with TRBD1. This CDR3 has 20 residues. The trim removed 5 bases at V and 1 base at J, leaving 19 bases unmatched. CDR1 SGHVS and CDR2 FQNEAQ come from the germline V gene. The CDR3 DNA follows: TGTGCCAGCAGCATAATCTCCGGGACAGGGGCCTCGGCTTCGAACACTGAAGCTTTCTTT. This gives the protein CASSIISGTGASASNTEAFF.

This clonotype was observed at least ten times. The V and J genes are TRBV10-2 and TRBJ2-5; 9 bases map to TRBD2. The germline CDR1 and CDR2 sequences are WSHSY and SAAADI. With 2 bases clipped from V and 5 bases from J, the junction kept 9 bases outside the gene matches. This CDR3 is 16 amino acids long. CDR3 in DNA: TGCGCCAGCAGTGAGCCCCCAGCGGGAGGAGGTGAGACCCAGTACTTC. Amino acid sequence: CASSEPPAGGGETQYF.

This clonotype was seen at least ten times. V and J are TRBV29-1 and TRBJ2-1, with 14 bases identical to TRBD2. Per germline, CDR1 SQVTM and CDR2 ANQGSEA. Unmatched junction bases numbered 5, after V lost 4 bases and J lost 0 bases. This CDR3 contains 17 residues. CDR3 sequence (DNA): TGCAGCGTTGGAGGGACTAGCGGGAGCCTCTCCTACAATGAGCAGTTCTTC. It codes for CSVGGTSGSLSYNEQFF.

This clonotype was observed at least ten times. The chain is built from TRBV20-1 and TRBJ2-3, with 11 positions matching TRBD1. This CDR3 is 17 amino acids long. Trimming removed 3 bases from V and 3 bases from J; junction bases left unmatched: 11. The germline gives CDR1 DFQATT, CDR2 SNEGSKA (reference sequence). This CDR3 is CSASGVRGTGGTDTQYF. In DNA, the CDR3 is TGCAGTGCTAGCGGGGTGCGGGGGACAGGGGGGACAGATACGCAGTATTTT.

The V and J genes are TRBV7-9 and TRBJ2-5, with a tentative D call TRBD1 (7 bases). This CDR3 contains 12 residues. The germline CDR1 and CDR2 sequences are SEHNR and FQNEAQ (reference sequence). The V end was cut by 7 bases, the J end by 5 bases, with 11 bases between. The CDR3 nucleotides are TGTGCCAGCAAGTCAGGGGGGGAGACCCAGTACTTC. Translation: CASKSGGETQYF.

Details on this clonotype: This may be a read error, as it is one base from a much larger clone. The V and J genes are TRBV20-1 and TRBJ2-7; 8 positions agree with TRBD2. Germline loops: CDR1 DFQATT, CDR2 SNEGSKA (reference sequence). The CDR3 runs to 13 residues. CDR3 loop: CSTGGTEGYGQYF. CDR3 nucleotides: TGCAGTACGGGGGGGACGGAAGGGTACGGGCAGTACTTC.

This clonotype came up many times. The chain couples TRBV10-2 to TRBJ2-3, with D unclear. Germline V gene data show CDR1 as WSHSY and CDR2 as SAAADI. CDR3 length: 14 amino acids. Trimming pared 3 bases from V and 3 bases from J, leaving 10 bases between. In DNA, the CDR3 is TGCGCCAGCAGTGATCCCGGGTGGACAGATACGCAGTATTTT. Its protein is CASSDPGWTDTQYF.

In this sample, this clonotype turned up many times. The chain combines TRBV10-3 with TRBJ1-5; 8 bases map to TRBD1. V shed 8 bases, J shed 4 bases, and the junction held 7 bases outside the gene matches. Germline assignment: CDR1 ENHRY and CDR2 SYGVKD. The CDR3 is 14 amino acids. The CDR3 nucleotides read TGTGCCATCGGAACGGGACAGGTAAATCAGCCCCAGCATTTT. Amino acid sequence: CAIGTGQVNQPQHF.

This clonotype was detected ten times or more. The chain links TRBV12-3 or TRBV12-4 to TRBJ1-2; TRBD1 might be the D (6 bases). The CDR3 totals 13 residues. The V gene lost 2 bases and the J gene lost 3 bases, with 7 bases spanning the gap. DNA of the CDR3: TGTGCCAGCAGTTTAAGGGGGGACTATGGCTACACCTTC. It codes for CASSLRGDYGYTF.

The chain employs TRBV7-6 and TRBJ2-7, with TRBD1 matching over 10 bases. Germline trimming cut 5 bases from V and 6 bases from J; bases unmatched to any gene: 10. This CDR3 is built from 15 residues. Germline CDR1 SGHVS, CDR2 FNYEAQ. The CDR3 reads CASSPRRQGAFEQYF. Here the CDR3 DNA reads TGTGCCAGCAGCCCTCGACGACAGGGGGCCTTCGAGCAGTACTTC.

This clonotype was recorded at least ten times. CDR3 amino acids: CASSDLQAAGYTF. The CDR3 DNA reads as TGCGCCAGCAGTGACCTGCAGGCAGCGGGCTACACCTTC. The chain carries TRBV10-2 and TRBJ1-2; D gene ambiguous. The CDR3 spans 13 residues. The V and J ends lost 3 bases and 8 bases respectively, with 13 bases between them. Per the germline V gene, CDR1 is WSHSY and CDR2 is SAAADI.

The sample holds many counts of this clonotype. The chain recombines TRBV5-5 with TRBJ2-7; TRBD2 might be the D (5 bases). The V end was cut by 4 bases, the J end by 6 bases, with 20 bases between. The CDR3 has 15 residues. Germline V gene lookup returns CDR1 SGHKS and CDR2 YYEKEE (reference sequence). CDR3 sequence: CASSIPTRGEGEQYF. CDR3 sequence (DNA): TGTGCCAGCAGCATCCCCACCCGGGGAGAAGGCGAGCAGTACTTC.

There are many counts of this clonotype. V gene TRBV7-3 combines with J gene TRBJ2-1, with a weak D call TRBD2 (6 bases). This CDR3 is built from 15 residues. The germline V gene encodes CDR1 SGHTA and CDR2 FQGTGA. Deletions cut 1 base from V and 1 base from J, with 8 bases between. The CDR3 region is CASSLRLVSYNEQFF. The CDR3 DNA sequence: TGTGCCAGCAGCTTAAGACTAGTGTCCTACAATGAGCAGTTCTTC.

The rearrangement links TRBV28 to TRBJ2-7; D unclear. In germline, CDR1 is MDHEN, CDR2 SYDVKM. The CDR3 length is 16 residues. V shed 4 bases and J shed 0 bases, with 16 bases lying between them. The DNA of the CDR3 is TGTGCCAGCAGTTCCCTTTGGATAGCCATCTCCTACGAGCAGTACTTC. Its translation: CASSSLWIAISYEQYF.

Many counts were recorded for this clonotype. The chain employs TRBV28 and TRBJ2-1; 11 nucleotides agree with TRBD2. This CDR3 contains 17 residues. Germline-derived CDR1 and CDR2 are MDHEN and SYDVKM. The V and J ends lost 4 bases and 9 bases, in that order; junction bases with no gene match: 14. This CDR3 is CASSSYTVAGGLVEQFF. The CDR3 nucleotides read TGTGCCAGCAGTTCATATACCGTAGCGGGAGGGCTTGTTGAGCAGTTCTTC.

This clonotype was recorded at least ten times. The chain combines TRBV12-3 or TRBV12-4 with TRBJ1-5, with D possibly TRBD1 on 5 matching bases. This CDR3 contains 15 residues. The V gene lost 4 bases and the J gene lost 6 bases, with 16 bases spanning the gap. In DNA form, the CDR3 reads TGTGCCAGCAGTTCCCGAATTGAGGGGCCTCAGCCCCAGCATTTT. This gives the protein CASSSRIEGPQPQHF.

Ten or more counts support this clonotype. CDR3 residues: CASSLVEAGGGYTF. CDR3 sequence (DNA): TGTGCCAGCAGCTTAGTGGAGGCGGGAGGTGGCTACACCTTC. This sequence joins TRBV7-2 and TRBJ1-2; D remains unclear. V lost 1 base to trimming and J lost 7 bases, with 13 bases between them. CDR3 size: 14 residues. Germline V lookup: CDR1 SGHTA, CDR2 FQGNSA.

This clonotype has a count of ten or more. The V gene is TRBV20-1, the J gene TRBJ2-7; D ambiguous. CDR3 size: 12 residues. The V end lost 1 base, the J end lost 6 bases, and 10 bases lay between the germline ends. CDR1 is DFQATT, CDR2 SNEGSKA, per germline (reference sequence). The CDR3 DNA reads as TGCAGTGCTAGAGCCGCTAGTCGCGAGCAGTACTTC. It translates to CSARAASREQYF.

The table lists this clonotype with many counts. The chain recombines TRBV5-5 with TRBJ1-2; weak D call: TRBD1 (5 bases). This CDR3 is 15 amino acids long. The germline V and J ends were trimmed by 0 bases and 8 bases, with 17 bases remaining between them. Germline V gene sequence: CDR1 SGHKS, CDR2 YYEKEE (reference sequence). The CDR3 loop is CASSLDIAGTGGYTF. CDR3 sequence (DNA): TGTGCCAGCAGCTTGGACATCGCGGGGACTGGCGGCTACACCTTC.

This clonotype was recorded at least ten times. The chain has TRBV6-5 and TRBJ2-2; D remains ambiguous. Germline V lookup: CDR1 MNHEY, CDR2 SVGAGI. CDR3 length: 12 amino acids. The V gene lost 0 bases and the J gene lost 7 bases, with 3 bases spanning the gap. The CDR3 is CASSYSRGELFF. Written as DNA, the CDR3 is TGTGCCAGCAGTTACTCGCGCGGGGAGCTGTTTTTT.

This clonotype was seen many times. The chain has TRBV28 and TRBJ1-1; unclear D gene. Germline V CDR1 and CDR2: MDHEN, SYDVKM. The CDR3 sequence is 15 residues long. The V gene lost 3 bases and the J gene lost 0 bases, with 11 bases spanning the gap. The CDR3 DNA reads as TGTGCCAGCAGTTTTTTGTATGGATTGAACACTGAAGCTTTCTTT. Translated: CASSFLYGLNTEAFF.